Below, 27 T cell receptor beta chains from the same sample are listed, as sequenced in a study of spatial heterogeneity in lung cancer (dated by TCRdb to the late 2010s). The time point label here, explained by the study, means: sample taken at primary tumor resection. The library was made by 5' RACE. Sequencing used a NextSeq 500. TCRdb trimmed public reads at Q25 via fastp, called clones via MiXCR and kept in-frame beta chains. Each entry is one CDR3 protein sequence, shown with its most common DNA and genes. This sample gives approximately 11,000 distinct CDR3 sequences in total; more than 3.5% of them show up just once. The ten top clones hold 52% of the sample. This specimen consisted of PBMCs, obtained at surgery. These receptors were obtained from a female donor with early-stage non-small cell lung cancer.

This clonotype was seen many times. The chain has TRBV2 and TRBJ1-2, with D perhaps matching TRBD1 (6 bases). Germline CDR1 and CDR2: SNHLY and FYNNEI. The CDR3 runs to 13 residues. V gave up 6 bases and J gave up 8 bases, with 16 bases separating them. In nucleotides, the CDR3 is TGTGCCAGCAGACCCGGACAGAACGACGGCTACACCTTC. Its translation: CASRPGQNDGYTF.

This clonotype was detected ten times or more. The rearrangement uses TRBV18 and TRBJ1-1, with 7 bases that match TRBD1. Per the germline V gene, CDR1 is KGHSH and CDR2 is LQKENI. V gave up 3 bases and J gave up 1 base; unmatched junction bases: 2. This CDR3 contains 14 residues. CDR3 protein: CASSPGQSNTEAFF. CDR3 sequence (DNA): TGTGCCAGCTCACCGGGACAGTCGAACACTGAAGCTTTCTTT. The whole variable domain, filled in from reference TRBV18 and TRBJ1-1, reads NAGVMQNPRHLVRRRGQEARLRCSPMKGHSHVYWYRQLPEEGLKFMVYLQKENIIDESGMPKERFSAEFPKEGPSILRIQQVVRGDSAAYFCASSPGQSNTEAFFGQGTRLTVV.

This clonotype was counted many times. The rearrangement links TRBV25-1 to TRBJ2-3; 9 bases fit TRBD1. The CDR3 consists of 12 residues. The germline V gene encodes CDR1 MGHDK and CDR2 SYGVNS. V shed 4 bases, J shed 9 bases, and the junction held 2 bases outside the gene matches. CDR3 coding DNA: TGTGCCAGCAGTGTCGGGACAGGGACGCAGTATTTT. Its protein is CASSVGTGTQYF. Using reference TRBV25-1 and TRBJ2-3 for the parts outside the CDR3, the full variable domain is EADIYQTPRYLVIGTGKKITLECSQTMGHDKMYWYQQDPGMELHLIHYSYGVNSTEKGDLSSESTVSRIRTEHFPLTLESARPSHTSQYLCASSVGTGTQYFGPGTRLTVL.

This clonotype was counted between two and nine times. V and J are TRBV3-1 and TRBJ2-5; 9 bases agree with TRBD1. With V trimmed by 2 bases and J by 4 bases, 5 bases remained unmatched. This CDR3 is 15 amino acids long. Germline values: CDR1 LGHDT, CDR2 YNNKEL (reference sequence). The CDR3 DNA follows: TGTGCCAGCAGCCAAACAGGGGGCTCGGGAGAGACCCAGTACTTC. This gives the protein CASSQTGGSGETQYF.

This clonotype occurred many times. The chain has TRBV12-3 or TRBV12-4 and TRBJ2-7, with 13 bases identical to TRBD2. Trimming took 4 bases from V and 6 from J; bases not matched to a gene: 3. CDR3 length: 14 amino acids. The CDR3 nucleotides are TGTGCCAGCAGTTCGGGACTAGCGGGGAGCGAGCAGTACTTC. Its translation: CASSSGLAGSEQYF.

Ten or more counts support this clonotype. The rearrangement joins TRBV7-6 to TRBJ1-6; no reliable D call. There are 16 residues in the CDR3. The V end lost 3 bases, the J end lost 5 bases, and 14 bases lay between the germline ends. The V gene's germline CDR1 is SGHVS and CDR2 FNYEAQ. CDR3 protein: CASSLYNRDHNSPLHF. CDR3 DNA: TGTGCCAGCAGCTTGTATAACCGGGATCATAATTCACCCCTCCACTTT.

This clonotype was found many times. The genes are TRBV29-1 and TRBJ2-1; perhaps TRBD1 as D (6 bases). CDR1 and CDR2 from the germline V gene are SQVTM and ANQGSEA. The CDR3 covers 16 residues. Trimming left V 2 bases short and J 0 bases short, with 14 bases between. In DNA form, the CDR3 reads TGCAGCGTTGAATTTAAGACAGGACGCTCCTACAATGAGCAGTTCTTC. It is translated as CSVEFKTGRSYNEQFF.

This clonotype was seen ten or more times. V gene TRBV5-4 combines with J gene TRBJ2-2; D is possibly TRBD1 (5 bases). The CDR3 is 14 residues long. Germline CDR1 and CDR2: SGHNT and YYREEE (reference sequence). V was pared by 6 bases and J by 3 bases, with 12 bases between. CDR3 coding DNA: TGTGCCAGCACCGACGACAGATACACCGGGGAGCTGTTTTTT. This codes for CASTDDRYTGELFF.

This clonotype was picked up many times. The chain uses TRBV5-1 and TRBJ2-3, with 10 bases lining up with TRBD2. CDR1 and CDR2 from the germline V gene are SGHRS and YFSETQ. CDR3 length equals 14 residues. J lost 5 bases, V lost 7 bases, and 7 bases had no gene match. Here the CDR3 reads CASQRTSGGDTQYF. CDR3 bases: TGCGCCAGCCAACGGACTAGCGGTGGAGATACGCAGTATTTT.

V is TRBV12-3 or TRBV12-4 and J is TRBJ1-1; TRBD1 is a possible D gene (6 bases). The CDR3 runs 15 residues. Trimming pared 3 bases from V and 0 bases from J, leaving 11 bases between. Here the CDR3 DNA reads TGTGCCAGCAGTTTCCGGGGGGGCATGAACACTGAAGCTTTCTTT. It codes for CASSFRGGMNTEAFF.

This clonotype came up a few times. The chain joins TRBV5-6 to TRBJ2-6, with D perhaps assigned TRBD1 or TRBD2 (5 bases each). CDR3 size: 15 residues. Trimming shortened V by 4 bases and J by 2 bases, and 10 bases separated the two germline ends. Germline CDR1 SGHDT, CDR2 YYEEEE. This CDR3 is CASSRQGPGANVLTF. The CDR3, as DNA: TGTGCCAGCAGCCGGCAGGGACCTGGGGCCAACGTCCTGACTTTC.

This clonotype was observed many times. The CDR3 protein is CASSLEGRANEKLFF. The DNA for the CDR3 is TGTGCCAGCAGCTTAGAGGGGAGGGCTAATGAAAAACTGTTTTTT. V gene TRBV7-2 combines with J gene TRBJ1-4; possibly TRBD1 for D (5 bases). Trimming took 1 base from V and 3 from J, leaving 9 bases between them. Germline-derived CDR1 and CDR2 are SGHTA and FQGNSA. CDR3 length: 15 residues.

At least ten counts were recorded for this clonotype. This chain links TRBV4-3 with TRBJ2-3; the D gene is possibly TRBD1 (6 bases). Germline values: CDR1 LGHNA, CDR2 YSLEER. CDR3 size: 15 residues. V dropped 1 base and J dropped 2 bases, with 10 bases sitting between them. The CDR3 DNA is TGCGCCAGCAGCCAAGGGGGACACCCCACAGATACGCAGTATTTT. This gives the protein CASSQGGHPTDTQYF.

This clonotype was counted ten times or more. The chain combines TRBV29-1 with TRBJ2-3; D is ambiguous. The germline CDR1 and CDR2 sequences are SQVTM and ANQGSEA. Between the trimmed V and J ends, which lost 2 bases and 3 bases, there was a span of 9 bases. The CDR3 consists of 13 residues. CDR3 in amino acids: CSVEKGGTDTQYF. The CDR3 nucleotides read TGCAGCGTTGAAAAGGGCGGTACAGATACGCAGTATTTT.

This clonotype was detected ten times or more. The CDR3 reads CASSPRGPDTQYF. CDR3 DNA: TGTGCCAGCAGCCCCCGAGGGCCAGATACGCAGTATTTT. V usage is TRBV7-9 and J usage is TRBJ2-3, with D tentatively TRBD2 (5 bases). V shed 5 bases and J shed 4 bases, with 10 bases lying between them. The germline V gene encodes CDR1 SEHNR and CDR2 FQNEAQ (reference sequence). The CDR3 totals 13 residues.

This clonotype was seen ten or more times. V usage is TRBV3-1 and J usage is TRBJ1-5; the D is unclear. V was pared by 4 bases and J by 4 bases, with 14 bases between. The germline V gene encodes CDR1 LGHDT and CDR2 YNNKEL (reference sequence). The CDR3 consists of 15 residues. For the CDR3, the DNA is TGTGCCAGCAGCCCATTTGGCGTAATAAATCAGCCCCAGCATTTT. Protein: CASSPFGVINQPQHF.

In its sample, this clonotype was seen many times. V usage is TRBV6-6 and J usage is TRBJ2-1; weak D call: TRBD2 (6 bases). The germline V gene has CDR1 MNHNY and CDR2 SVGAGI (reference sequence). V lost 2 bases, J lost 4 bases, and 9 bases lay in between. CDR3 size: 14 residues. CDR3: CASSYGGVYNEQFF. CDR3 coding DNA: TGTGCCAGCAGTTACGGCGGGGTATACAATGAGCAGTTCTTC.

Ten or more counts support this clonotype. The rearrangement uses TRBV29-1 and TRBJ2-1; 7 nucleotides match TRBD2. V gave up 6 bases and J gave up 0 bases; unmatched junction bases: 8. The CDR3 consists of 15 residues. Germline loops: CDR1 SQVTM, CDR2 ANQGSEA. The CDR3: CSVGEGGVSYNEQFF. CDR3 coding DNA: TGCAGCGTGGGGGAGGGCGGGGTCTCCTACAATGAGCAGTTCTTC.

Many counts were recorded for this clonotype. J is TRBJ1-2 and V is TRBV29-1, with D perhaps matching TRBD1 (6 bases). Germline-derived CDR1 and CDR2 are SQVTM and ANQGSEA. The V gene lost 5 bases and the J gene lost 0 bases, with 7 bases spanning the gap. The CDR3 contains 12 residues. CDR3 amino acids: CSVTGSNYGYTF. The CDR3 DNA sequence: TGCAGCGTTACAGGGTCTAACTATGGCTACACCTTC. The full variable domain, rest sourced from reference TRBV29-1 and TRBJ1-2, is SAVISQKPSRDICQRGTSLTIQCQVDSQVTMMFWYRQQPGQSLTLIATANQGSEATYESGFVIDKFPISRPNLTFSTLTVSNMSPEDSSIYLCSVTGSNYGYTFGSGTRLTVV.

This clonotype occurred many times. The J gene is TRBJ2-7, the V gene TRBV6-2 or TRBV6-3; the D is unclear. Germline V CDR1 and CDR2: MNHEY, SVGEGT. Trimming shortened V by 4 bases and J by 4 bases, and 5 bases separated the two germline ends. This CDR3 region has 11 residues. This CDR3 reads CASSSLYEQYF. In DNA form, the CDR3 reads TGTGCCAGCAGTTCTCTATACGAGCAGTACTTC.

This clonotype was detected ten times or more. At one end, the junction sequence differs from germline, possibly due to a read error. The chain joins TRBV29-1 to TRBJ2-7; no firm D call. The V gene's germline CDR1 is SQVTM and CDR2 ANQGSEA. The CDR3 runs 11 residues. As DNA, the CDR3 is TGCAGCGTTGGGAACTCCCACGAGCAGTACTTC. Its protein product is CSVGNSHEQYF.

The sample holds a few counts of this clonotype. V gene TRBV5-6 combines with J gene TRBJ2-3, with 11 positions matching TRBD2. J gave up 6 bases and V 1 base, and 4 bases lay outside the gene matches. CDR1 is SGHDT and CDR2 is YYEEEE in the germline V gene. The CDR3 has 15 residues. CDR3 amino acids: CASSLRASGRDTQYF. DNA of the CDR3: TGTGCCAGCAGCTTGCGGGCTAGCGGGAGGGATACGCAGTATTTT.

The V and J genes are TRBV20-1 and TRBJ2-3; possibly TRBD1 or TRBD2 for D (5 bases each). V was shortened by 7 bases and J by 2 bases, with 16 bases between the two germline ends. The CDR3 has 14 amino acids. Germline-derived CDR1 and CDR2 are DFQATT and SNEGSKA (reference sequence). The CDR3 DNA reads as TGCAGTGGGGTCGAGGGGCCGAACACAGATACGCAGTATTTT. It specifies CSGVEGPNTDTQYF.

This clonotype showed up many times. The chain couples TRBV29-1 to TRBJ1-1, with D unresolved. In germline, CDR1 is SQVTM, CDR2 ANQGSEA. The CDR3 spans 13 residues. V was clipped by 7 bases and J by 4 bases, with 16 bases between them. The CDR3 loop reads CSAIEVMATEAFF. CDR3 coding DNA: TGCAGCGCTATAGAGGTAATGGCCACTGAAGCTTTCTTT.

This clonotype was seen at least ten times. The rearrangement joins TRBV4-3 to TRBJ2-3; TRBD1 matches at 7 bases. CDR1 is LGHNA, CDR2 YSLEER, per germline. The CDR3 length is 15 residues. The V and J ends lost 4 bases and 6 bases, in that order; junction bases with no gene match: 10. For the CDR3, the DNA is TGCGCCAGCAGCCTACACCGACAGGGTAGTGATACGCAGTATTTT. It codes for CASSLHRQGSDTQYF.

This clonotype was detected many times. The chain carries TRBV6-6 and TRBJ2-7; 9 nucleotides agree with TRBD1. CDR3 size: 12 residues. The germline V gene has CDR1 MNHNY and CDR2 SVGAGI (reference sequence). The V gene end was trimmed by 8 bases and the J gene end by 5 bases; junction bases not matched to a gene: 4. CDR3 DNA: TGTGCCAGCGACACAGGGGGCGACGAGCAGTACTTC. It yields the protein CASDTGGDEQYF.

This clonotype was observed a few times. This chain connects TRBV7-2 to TRBJ2-1, with 9 bases aligning to TRBD2. This CDR3 has 14 residues. V lost 5 bases and J lost 8; bases outside the gene matches: 7. From germline, CDR1 is SGHTA and CDR2 FQGNSA. Here the CDR3 DNA reads TGTGCCAGCAGCAACGGGACTAGCACCCATGAGCAGTTCTTC. Amino acids: CASSNGTSTHEQFF.